This TCR beta chain is from a study of T cells in Graves' hyperthyroidism and ophthalmopathy. Whole-study findings and limits: The model's output predicted ophthalmopathy at a median of approximately 6.5 months prior to onset. Blood also contained most expanded thyroid clonotypes above 0.001.

The CDR3 totals 11 residues. Germline V gene lookup returns CDR1 WNHNN and CDR2 SYGVQD (reference sequence). V lost 4 bases, J lost 6 bases, and 7 bases lay in between. This clonotype has a count of ten or more. Its antigen is undetermined. On the basis of clinical symptoms, serum thyroxine and TRAb, thyroid ultrasound and orbital computed tomography, diagnoses were made. From RNA transcripts, TCR beta CDR3 regions were amplified. HTBI primers were employed in a first-round RT-PCR of the TCR CDR3. TCRdb independently ran MiXCR on the multiplex PCR reads; one entry per CDR3 protein. The sample lists roughly 500,000 distinct CDR3 sequences; 40% to 50% were seen once.

V and J are TRBV10-1 and TRBJ2-7; D is tentatively TRBD1 or TRBD2 (5 bases each). The sequenced sample was peripheral blood or thyroid tissue (not recorded which). The clonotype originates from an adult woman with Graves' disease, either hyperthyroidism or ophthalmopathy (not recorded which). CDR3 DNA: TGCGCCAGCAGTGGAGGGGCCGAGCAGTACTTC. Protein: CASSGGAEQYF.